One sample yielded the 9 T cell receptor beta chains listed below, sequenced in a study of blood T cell repertoires in COVID-19. Produced via immunoSEQ multiplex PCR; TCRdb's table is partial and in-frame only. Of 100,000 to 150,000 clones in the sample, around 76% were seen once. The sample was peripheral blood. The receptors come from a man aged 60 to 75 with acute or convalescent COVID-19.

This chain joins TRBV5-1 and TRBJ2-7; TRBD1 matches 10 bases. Germline V gene lookup returns CDR1 SGHRS and CDR2 YFSETQ. The V gene end was trimmed by 4 bases and the J gene end by 6 bases; junction bases not matched to a gene: 7. CDR3 size: 14 residues. Written as DNA, the CDR3 is TGCGCCAGCAGCGCCGGGGACAGGGGTGGCGAGCAGTACTTC. Residues: CASSAGDRGGEQYF.

V and J are TRBV6-5 and TRBJ1-3; D is possibly TRBD1 (5 bases). Per the germline V gene, CDR1 is MNHEY and CDR2 is SVGAGI. Between the trimmed V and J ends, which lost 5 bases and 0 bases, there was a span of 8 bases. The CDR3 has 14 residues. CDR3 loop: CASSTGHSGNTIYF. CDR3 coding DNA: TGTGCCAGCAGTACAGGCCACTCTGGAAACACCATATATTTT.

This clone was observed a single time. This chain uses TRBV27 with TRBJ1-4; the match to TRBD1 covers 7 bases. The CDR3 sequence is 13 residues long. The V gene's germline CDR1 is MNHEY and CDR2 SMNVEV (reference sequence). The trim removed 3 bases at V and 10 bases at J, leaving 5 bases unmatched. Written as DNA, the CDR3 is TGTGCCAGCAGTTTTGAGGGGGCACTAAAACTGTTTTTT. Protein sequence: CASSFEGALKLFF.

The rearrangement joins TRBV6-1 to TRBJ2-7; no firm D call. CDR3 length: 17 amino acids. Per the germline V gene, CDR1 is MNHNS and CDR2 is SASEGT. V was pared by 0 bases and J by 0 bases, with 15 bases between. The DNA of the CDR3 is TGTGCCAGCAGTGAAGCCTGGCACCCTAGGAGCTCCTACGAGCAGTACTTC. As protein: CASSEAWHPRSSYEQYF.

The genes are TRBV7-3 and TRBJ2-2; D gene uncertain. Germline loops: CDR1 SGHTA, CDR2 FQGTGA. The CDR3 length is 12 residues. Trimming stripped 3 bases from V and 6 bases from J, with 5 bases between. The CDR3 DNA follows: TGTGCCAGCAGCTTTATCTCCGGGGAGCTGTTTTTT. Translating it yields CASSFISGELFF. Full variable domain (rest looked up from reference TRBV7-3 and TRBJ2-2): GAGVSQTPSNKVTEKGKYVELRCDPISGHTALYWYRQSLGQGPEFLIYFQGTGAADDSGLPNDRFFAVRPEGSVSTLKIQRTERGDSAVYLCASSFISGELFFGEGSRLTVL.

The chain combines TRBV11-2 with TRBJ2-7, with 8 bases identical to TRBD1. Germline V gene lookup returns CDR1 SGHAT and CDR2 FQNNGV. CDR3 length: 14 residues. Trimming removed 4 bases from V and 4 bases from J; junction bases left unmatched: 6. This CDR3 reads CASSSSGQVYEQYF. The CDR3 nucleotides read TGTGCCAGCAGCTCCTCGGGACAGGTATACGAGCAGTACTTC. The full variable domain, completed using reference TRBV11-2 and TRBJ2-7, is EAGVAQSPRYKIIEKRQSVAFWCNPISGHATLYWYQQILGQGPKLLIQFQNNGVVDDSQLPKDRFSAERLKGVDSTLKIQPAKLEDSAVYLCASSSSGQVYEQYFGPGTRLTVT.

This chain connects TRBV28 to TRBJ2-3; the D gene is possibly TRBD2 (5 bases). The CDR3 totals 15 residues. Germline V CDR1 and CDR2: MDHEN, SYDVKM. The V and J ends lost 11 bases and 4 bases respectively, with 22 bases between them. In nucleotides, the CDR3 is TGTGCCCAGCGGCATCCGGGGAAGAACGCAGATACGCAGTATTTT. Protein: CAQRHPGKNADTQYF. The complete variable domain, with remaining parts taken from reference TRBV28 and TRBJ2-3, reads DVKVTQSSRYLVKRTGEKVFLECVQDMDHENMFWYRQDPGLGLRLIYFSYDVKMKEKGDIPEGYSVSREKKERFSLILESASTNQTSMYLCAQRHPGKNADTQYFGPGTRLTVL.

The table lists this clone with a few counts. The gene calls are TRBV27 and TRBJ2-2; the match to TRBD2 covers 8 bases. The CDR3 covers 17 residues. The ends lost 3 bases at V and 5 bases at J; junction bases unmatched: 11. Germline CDR1 and CDR2: MNHEY and SMNVEV (reference sequence). The CDR3 sequence: CASSFAGGLRGTGELFF. The CDR3 DNA reads TGTGCCAGCAGTTTTGCGGGAGGCCTTCGGGGTACCGGGGAGCTGTTTTTT.

This rearrangement joins TRBV30 to TRBJ2-4; TRBD2 might be the D (6 bases). Germline values: CDR1 GTSNPN, CDR2 SVGIG (reference sequence). The CDR3 has 13 amino acids. The V and J ends lost 5 bases and 2 bases respectively, with 10 bases between them. Here the CDR3 reads CAWGGFPKNIQYF. Here the CDR3 DNA reads TGTGCCTGGGGGGGGTTTCCCAAAAACATTCAGTACTTC.